This T cell receptor beta chain comes out of a study of cytomegalovirus exposure and HLA in healthy donors (dated by TCRdb to about 2017). About the full investigation: According to an earlier analysis of a few hundred of the donors, about 179 million T cells yielded 117 million unique TCR beta sequences and roughly 280 Gb of sequence data. An early release that covered approximately 600 HLA-typed donors contained about 290 gigabases of sequencing data and about 93 million unique TCR sequences. Of the roughly 420 genotyped donors, 75% to 85% were placed in the genetic ancestry cluster associated with self-reported Caucasian donors. The study aimed to test whether signatures of past pathogen exposure could be identified by cataloging public T cell receptors. Using immunosequencing, the study profiled T cell repertoires from fewer than 850 subjects and related those repertoires to cytomegalovirus serostatus. A separate validation cohort of roughly 130 different subjects was used in addition to the approximately 700-subject first cohort. To predict cytomegalovirus infection status, the study brought together high-throughput TCR immunosequencing, statistical association of individual TCRs with disease status, and machine learning. To study patterns of TCR occurrence, a later analysis re-analyzed previously published TCR beta repertoires from 600 to 750 donors and added high-resolution HLA genotyping. In the later analysis, no new phenotypic data were used to find candidate immune exposures; instead, reliance was placed on TCR beta sequences and their occurrence across donors. To decide whether each TCR beta V gene segment behaved as functional or pseudogenic, an earlier analysis of nearly 600 of the donors relied on high-throughput TCR beta sequencing. Alongside the repertoire data, information on donor age, sex, ethnicity and CMV serostatus was compiled. A later genetic analysis took genome-wide SNP genotypes for about 55% of the roughly 700 donors and used that subset as a discovery cohort. All discovery cohort repertoires had been generated using a single sequencing platform. HLA typing included class I and class II loci at four-digit resolution. The number of donors typed differed by locus, with about 629-630 for A, B, C, DRB1 and DQB1, around 520 for DQA1, over 600 for DPA1, and 472 for DPB1. Several DR-DQ haplotypes were treated as single units for association and clustering because of strong linkage in the cohort. Across 398 genotyped donors of the cohort, an average of about 200,000 unique TCR beta nucleotide sequences per donor were sequenced, and 15% to 20% of those sequences were non-productive.

The library came from the immunoSEQ multiplex PCR assay. A mixture of 60 forward primers for TCR Vbeta segments and 13 reverse primers for TCR Jbeta segments was used in the multiplex PCR. Amplification of the CDR3 region of rearranged TCR beta genes was performed with a multiplex PCR assay on genomic DNA. Amplified TCR beta libraries were sequenced as 87-base-pair reads on the Illumina HiSeq System. On the study's bioinformatics: Across the roughly 700 repertoires, a later analysis counted 80 million or so unique TCR beta chains, roughly 11 million of which were shared by at least two donors. A nearest-neighbor algorithm error-corrected the raw reads and collapsed the reads into unique sequences, merging closely related sequences to remove PCR and sequencing errors. V, D and J gene segments were assigned by aligning CDR3 sequences to IMGT reference sequences. For a sequence to be retained, a match of at least six nucleotides was required to both a V gene segment and a J gene segment. A rearrangement was called productive if the CDR3 had no stop codons and remained in frame with V and J, and every other rearrangement was called non-productive. CDR3 was defined according to IMGT convention as the region running from the second conserved V-encoded cysteine to the conserved J-encoded phenylalanine. The earlier analysis of approximately 590 of the donors excluded any sequence lacking an unambiguous match to a single V gene segment. In an earlier analysis of approximately 550 of the donors, V segments were called functional above 56.7% productive rearrangements and were called segregating when the between-donor standard deviation exceeded 5%. A statistical classification framework was built for diagnosing cytomegalovirus status from the catalog of TCR beta chain sequences. A later analysis assigned V and J genes by comparing TCR nucleotide sequences with IMGT/GENE-DB human TR gene sequences. Using the TCRdist pipeline, a later analysis assigned CDR3 sequences along with most-parsimonious VDJ recombination scenarios. In a later analysis, every TCR beta chain was defined by the combination of its CDR3 amino acid sequence and its V-gene family, and reads without a unique V-gene family were dropped. In a later analysis, several hundred highly shared, low-generation-probability nucleotide sequences were removed to address suspected cross-contamination and a sequencing artifact. A later analysis calculated a clonal expansion index for each public chain from normalized within-repertoire ranks of inferred template counts. A later analysis computed generation probabilities with a VDJ recombination model fitted to out-of-frame rearrangements, and checked the results against IGoR. A later analysis scored TCR-TCR, TCR-HLA and TCR-CMV co-occurrence with hypergeometric tests, applying a repertoire-size bias correction to TCR pairs. To estimate false discovery rates, a later analysis permuted the HLA or CMV assignments 20 times. In a later analysis, co-occurring TCRs were grouped using DBSCAN, with TCRdist sequence similarity added in when clustering inside HLA-allele-positive subsets. Repertoires with fewer than 30,000 or more than 120,000 public chains were left out of co-occurrence clustering, as were five repertoires with anomalous nucleotide sharing. Drawn from immuneACCESS, this table holds only the in-frame rearrangements with V and J called that TCRdb kept. Clones are partly lost; checked studies trace under half to an unresolved V gene and leave the rest unexplained. V, J and clone size are taken as reported in that table, and D and trimming were inferred from the DNA itself. The record for this sample contains under 90,000 clones. In total, the top ten clones hold roughly 8% of the sample.

The cohort consisted of approximately 670 healthy bone marrow donors. All cohort members were sampled while nominally healthy, although unrecorded immune exposures were likely present. The donor tested CMV seropositive and was one of the 289 seropositive cohort members. A peripheral blood sample was provided by each donor, and peripheral blood mononuclear cells were used for TCR beta sequencing. The Qiagen DNeasy Blood Extraction Kit was used to extract genomic DNA from the blood cell samples. Remarks on this clone: Its recognized antigen is unknown.

What the authors observed across the whole study: The cohort was sequenced for TCR beta chains only, and without alpha or paired-chain data the features that could be detected were limited. According to a later analysis, TCR association rates differed among HLA loci, with DRB1 alleles showing the most associated TCRs and HLA-C alleles showing the fewest. An association between a missense DCLRE1C variant and V-gene and J-gene trimming of TCR beta chains was found in a later genetic analysis and replicated in an independent cohort. Cytomegalovirus status was reported to be diagnosed by the classifier with high specificity and sensitivity in both the original and validation cohorts. In vitro tests confirmed that three of the cytomegalovirus-associated TCR beta chains recognize cytomegalovirus antigens. The only immune exposure information available for the cohort was CMV serostatus. The authors suggested that the approach could potentially be extended to other disease states and immunological phenotypes. Assigning TCR associations to individual alleles was difficult when HLA alleles, especially DR and DQ, strongly co-occurred. A later analysis associated about 17,000 TCR beta sequences with specific HLA alleles at a false discovery rate of 0.05. The study gave a list of some 150 TCR beta chains associated with cytomegalovirus. Most CMV-associated TCR beta chains appeared to be HLA-restricted in a later analysis, and the HLA associations seemed to be driven largely by CMV exposure. The presence/absence analyses assumed that sequencing depth was roughly uniform across donors, and that assumption may not be true. Broadly in line with IMGT annotations, most TCR beta V segments showed up in productive rearrangements about 87% or about 30% of the time in an earlier analysis of several hundred of the donors. According to a later genetic analysis, donors in an Asian-associated ancestry cluster had fewer N-insertions in productive TCRs than the approximately 670-donor mean. In a later analysis, several top co-occurrence clusters were reported to appear linked to parvovirus B19, influenza, CMV and Epstein-Barr virus. A cluster of highly shared sequence variants was judged likely to be a technical artifact of the sequencing pipeline. A further reported finding was that TCR beta sequences accurately predicted the HLA-A and HLA-B alleles for most subjects in the first cohort. Because HLA typing was unavailable for some donors at each locus, only the typed subset was used in association tests. Because counts were too low, more than 15 rarely observed V segments, including chromosome 9 orphons, were excluded from the earlier analysis of several hundred of the donors. Linkage disequilibrium might explain the correlated functional status among segregating V segments, but an unknown experimental factor could not be ruled out. Some IMGT-functional V segments, including TRBV6-2 and TRBV6-3, could not be told apart with the 87-base-pair reads, so those segments were excluded. Most TCR sequences were seen in very few donors, while some public TCRs were found in many individuals. A later analysis found that HLA-associated TCR beta chains were more clonally expanded and had lower generation probabilities than equally common non-associated chains.

Including the terminal cysteine and phenylalanine, the CDR3 comprises 14 residues. The kept DNA is CDR3 alone, 42 bases in frame from the first base. Trimming at the junction amounts to 5 bases on V and 5 bases on J, and the germline ends lie 12 bases apart. CDR1 and CDR2 were assigned from the germline V gene as SGHTA and FQGNSA. The sequenced sample consisted of PBMCs. The chain is encoded by TRBV7-2 joined to TRBJ1-4; matching of 6 bases hints at TRBD1 as the D gene. The receptor's source is a female donor in good health and CMV-seropositive. The CDR3 protein: CASSPQGRNEKLFF. The nucleotide sequence reads TGTGCCAGCAGCCCGCAGGGGCGGAATGAAAAACTGTTTTTT.